This T cell receptor (beta chain) was identified during a study of T-cell memory formation after mild COVID-19. Study context: Largely donor-specific TCR clusters were found.

The 5'RACE method, run with constant-segment primers, produced TCR alpha and TCR beta cDNA libraries (carrying sample barcodes and UMIs). Via MiXCR, TCRdb re-called the 5' RACE reads, giving one row per CDR3 protein. The repertoire holds roughly 110,000 distinct CDR3 sequences, with around an eighth as singletons. The CDR3 is 17 residues long. With 0 bases clipped from V and 4 bases from J, the junction kept 5 bases outside the gene matches. The sequencing input was PBMCs or a T cell subset sorted from them (not recorded which). This receptor was identified in a man younger than 30 who had mild COVID-19 (a few samples of this study predate the infection). Cell type and time point are not known. The rearrangement uses TRBV23-1 and TRBJ2-3; 12 positions match TRBD1. TRBV23-1 is recorded as an ORF, its role being uncertain. The CDR3 nucleotides read TGCGCCAGCAGTCAATCTGGGACAGGGGGCCTGGCAGATACGCAGTATTTT. Residues: CASSQSGTGGLADTQYF.